The source of this TCR beta chain is a study of T cell repertoires in cytomegalovirus infection. Findings of the study overall: HLA-C-restricted, CMV-specific TCR beta clonotypes were dominant ex vivo.

TCRdb re-derived calls from the reads in MiXCR, one entry per CDR3 protein. The sample has some 110,000 distinct CDR3 sequences; roughly a third are singletons. CDR1 SGHTA and CDR2 FQGNSA come from the germline V gene. The CDR3 totals 16 residues. V was clipped by 0 bases and J by 3 bases; unmatched bases: 7. This clonotype has more than one count but fewer than ten. Antigen specificity is unknown. The sample was CD8+ T cells from cultured PBMCs, taken from culture after CMV antigen stimulation. The chain carries TRBV7-2 and TRBJ2-7; TRBD1 matches at 8 bases. The clonotype originates from a human donor in good health (CMV status not recorded). Some clones in this sample may be carry-over from other donors' samples. The chain's CDR3 is CASSLALGTGIYEQYF. Written as DNA, the CDR3 is TGTGCCAGCAGCTTAGCGCTAGGGACAGGTATCTACGAGCAGTACTTC.